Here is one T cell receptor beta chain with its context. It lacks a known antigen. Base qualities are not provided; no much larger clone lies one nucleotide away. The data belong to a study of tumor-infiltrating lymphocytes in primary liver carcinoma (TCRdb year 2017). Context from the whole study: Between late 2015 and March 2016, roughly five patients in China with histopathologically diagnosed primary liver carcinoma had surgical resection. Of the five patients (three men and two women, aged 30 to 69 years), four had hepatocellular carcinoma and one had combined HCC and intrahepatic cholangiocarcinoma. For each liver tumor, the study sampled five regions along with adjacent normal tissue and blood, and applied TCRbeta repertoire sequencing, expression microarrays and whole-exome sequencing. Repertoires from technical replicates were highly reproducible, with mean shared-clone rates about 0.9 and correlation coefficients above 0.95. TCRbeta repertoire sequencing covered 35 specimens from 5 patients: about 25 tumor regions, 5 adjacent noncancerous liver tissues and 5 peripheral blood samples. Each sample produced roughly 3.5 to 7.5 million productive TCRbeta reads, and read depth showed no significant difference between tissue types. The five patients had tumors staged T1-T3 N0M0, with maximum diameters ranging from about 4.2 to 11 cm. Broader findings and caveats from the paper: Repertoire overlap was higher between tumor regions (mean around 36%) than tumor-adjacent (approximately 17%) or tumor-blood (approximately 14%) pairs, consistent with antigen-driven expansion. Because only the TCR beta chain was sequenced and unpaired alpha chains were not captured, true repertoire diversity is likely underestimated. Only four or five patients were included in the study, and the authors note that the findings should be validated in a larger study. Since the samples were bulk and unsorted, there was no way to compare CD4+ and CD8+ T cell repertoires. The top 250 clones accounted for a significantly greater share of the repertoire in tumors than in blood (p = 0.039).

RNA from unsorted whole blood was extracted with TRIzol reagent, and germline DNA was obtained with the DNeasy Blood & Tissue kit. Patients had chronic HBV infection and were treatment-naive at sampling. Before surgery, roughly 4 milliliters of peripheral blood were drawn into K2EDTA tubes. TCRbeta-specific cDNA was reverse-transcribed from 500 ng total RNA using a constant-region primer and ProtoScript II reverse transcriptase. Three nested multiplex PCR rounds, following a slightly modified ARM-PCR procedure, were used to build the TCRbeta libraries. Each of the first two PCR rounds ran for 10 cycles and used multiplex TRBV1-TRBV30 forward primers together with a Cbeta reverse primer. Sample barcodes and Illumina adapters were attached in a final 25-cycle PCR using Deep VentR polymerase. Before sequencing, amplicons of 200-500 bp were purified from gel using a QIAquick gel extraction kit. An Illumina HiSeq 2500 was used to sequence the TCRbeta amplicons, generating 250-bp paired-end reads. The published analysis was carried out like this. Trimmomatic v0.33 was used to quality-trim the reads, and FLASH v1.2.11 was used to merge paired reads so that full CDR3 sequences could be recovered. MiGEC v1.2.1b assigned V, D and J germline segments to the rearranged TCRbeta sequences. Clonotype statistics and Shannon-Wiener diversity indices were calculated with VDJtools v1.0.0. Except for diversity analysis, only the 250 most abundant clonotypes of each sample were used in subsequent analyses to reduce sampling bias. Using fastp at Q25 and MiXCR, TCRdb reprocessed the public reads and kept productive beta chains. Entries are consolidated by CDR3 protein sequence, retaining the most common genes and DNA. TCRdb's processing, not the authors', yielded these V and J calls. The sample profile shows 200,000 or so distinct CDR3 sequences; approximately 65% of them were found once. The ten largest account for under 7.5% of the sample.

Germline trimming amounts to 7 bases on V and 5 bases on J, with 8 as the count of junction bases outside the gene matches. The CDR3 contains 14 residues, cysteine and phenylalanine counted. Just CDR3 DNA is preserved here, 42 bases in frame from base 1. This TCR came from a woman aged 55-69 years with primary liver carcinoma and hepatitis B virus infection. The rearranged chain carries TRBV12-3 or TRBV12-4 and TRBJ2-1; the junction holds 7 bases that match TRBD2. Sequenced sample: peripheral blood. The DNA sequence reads TGTGCCAGCAATCCAGGACTAGTCAACAATGAGCAGTTCTTC. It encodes CASNPGLVNNEQFF.